Below are 5 T cell receptor beta chains sequenced from a single sample in a study of blood T cell repertoires in COVID-19 (dated by TCRdb to the early 2020s). The library was made by the immunoSEQ multiplex PCR assay. TCRdb took this table from immuneACCESS and kept in-frame rearrangements with V and J called. Such tables lack part of the clones; where checked against another copy, unresolved V genes explain under half of the gap, and the rest is unexplained. Here the sample has about 60,000 clones; approximately 80% occur a single time. Approximately 4% of the sample is taken by the ten largest. The sample taken for sequencing was PBMCs or T cells enriched from blood (not recorded which). The receptors derive from a woman aged 40 to 50 with acute COVID-19.

This clone came up a few times. This chain links TRBV3-1 (or the pseudogene TRBV3-2) with TRBJ2-2, with 12 bases aligning to TRBD1. The CDR3 spans 16 residues. Germline CDR1 is LGHDT and CDR2 is YNNKEL (reference sequence). Losses at the gene ends were 3 bases for V and 7 bases for J; bases not matched to a gene: 6. The CDR3 here is CASSHRDRGLLGELFF. The CDR3 DNA reads TGTGCCAGCAGCCACCGGGACAGGGGGCTACTCGGGGAGCTGTTTTTT.

CDR3 loop: CASSADRYEQYV. CDR3 coding DNA: TGTGCCAGCAGCGCGGACAGGTACGAGCAGTACGTC. The V and J genes are TRBV9 and TRBJ2-7; 7 nucleotides agree with TRBD1. Per germline, CDR1 SGDLS and CDR2 YYNGEE. The CDR3 sequence is 12 residues long. V shed 3 bases and J 4 bases; nucleotides not matched to a gene: 1.

This clone came up a few times. The chain employs TRBV27 and TRBJ2-7; D possibly corresponds to TRBD2 (6 bases). Trimming cost V 3 bases and J 5 bases, with 14 bases left between them. This CDR3 comprises 14 residues. The germline V gene encodes CDR1 MNHEY and CDR2 SMNVEV (reference sequence). CDR3 sequence (DNA): TGTGCCAGCAGTTTTATGGCGGGATCCGACGAGCAGTACTTC. It translates to CASSFMAGSDEQYF.

The rearrangement joins TRBV3-1 (or the pseudogene TRBV3-2) to TRBJ2-5; 7 bases agree with TRBD2. Germline trimming cut 5 bases from V and 5 bases from J; bases unmatched to any gene: 17. CDR1 and CDR2 from the germline V gene are LGHDT and YNNKEL (reference sequence). The CDR3 has 17 residues. This CDR3 reads CASSKGFTSEMYETQYF. The CDR3 DNA reads TGTGCCAGCAGCAAAGGGTTTACTAGCGAGATGTATGAGACCCAGTACTTC.

This clone appeared once. The CDR3 coding sequence is TGTGCCACCAGTGATTTGAGGCAGGGGGTTCCAGATACGCAGTATTTT. It is translated as CATSDLRQGVPDTQYF. This rearrangement joins TRBV24-1 to TRBJ2-3; 7 bases map to TRBD1. CDR1 is KGHDR, CDR2 SFDVKD, per germline. Losses at the gene ends were 0 bases for V and 4 bases for J; bases not matched to a gene: 6. This CDR3 comprises 16 residues.